These 14 T cell receptor beta chains originate from one sample sequenced in a study of blood T cell repertoires in COVID-19. TCRdb's copy holds only in-frame clones and misses some; the assay was immunoSEQ multiplex PCR. Here the sample spans some 250,000 clones, around 90% being singletons. Sequenced: peripheral blood. These receptor sequences come from a young woman with acute or convalescent COVID-19.

The rearrangement links TRBV7-3 to TRBJ2-4, with 8 nucleotides matching TRBD1. Germline V gene sequence: CDR1 SGHTA, CDR2 FQGTGA. The CDR3 has 19 residues. The junction had 15 bases not matched to a gene; V was cut back by 5 bases and J by 0 bases. The CDR3 region has the DNA TGTGCCAGCAGCGGACAGGGTGAGTGGGTCGTACTAGCCAAAAACATTCAGTACTTC. Translated, it gives CASSGQGEWVVLAKNIQYF. Full variable domain (remainder filled in from reference TRBV7-3 and TRBJ2-4): GAGVSQTPSNKVTEKGKYVELRCDPISGHTALYWYRQSLGQGPEFLIYFQGTGAADDSGLPNDRFFAVRPEGSVSTLKIQRTERGDSAVYLCASSGQGEWVVLAKNIQYFGAGTRLSVL.

The V and J genes are TRBV5-4 and TRBJ1-1, with a possible D match to TRBD1 (6 bases). There are 13 residues in the CDR3. V gave up 2 bases and J gave up 5 bases, with 10 bases separating them. Germline V gives CDR1 SGHNT, CDR2 YYREEE (reference sequence). CDR3 DNA: TGTGCCAGCAGCTTAGGGACACAAACTGAAGCTTTCTTT. Translated, it gives CASSLGTQTEAFF. The variable domain in full, completed from reference TRBV5-4 and TRBJ1-1, reads ETGVTQSPTHLIKTRGQQVTLRCSSQSGHNTVSWYQQALGQGPQFIFQYYREEENGRGNFPPRFSGLQFPNYSSELNVNALELDDSALYLCASSLGTQTEAFFGQGTRLTVV.

This clone appeared a single time. The rearrangement links TRBV9 to TRBJ2-5, with a tentative D call TRBD2 (5 bases). Trimming took off 0 bases at V and 5 bases at J, with 17 bases between the two ends. The germline V gene encodes CDR1 SGDLS and CDR2 YYNGEE. The CDR3 is 16 amino acids. In DNA form, the CDR3 reads TGTGCCAGCAGCGTAGACTGGAACGGGGTATTGGAGACCCAGTACTTC. Protein sequence: CASSVDWNGVLETQYF.

This chain links TRBV27 with TRBJ1-5; unclear D gene. The length of the CDR3 is 16 residues. V was trimmed by 4 bases and J by 5 bases, leaving 18 bases between them. Germline CDR1 is MNHEY and CDR2 is SMNVEV (reference sequence). The CDR3 loop reads CASSSEFLGSHQPQHF. The CDR3 coding sequence is TGTGCCAGCAGTTCCGAATTTTTGGGGAGCCATCAGCCCCAGCATTTT.

The rearrangement joins TRBV5-4 to TRBJ2-3, with 7 bases matching TRBD1. Germline V lookup: CDR1 SGHNT, CDR2 YYREEE (reference sequence). Trimming at V came to 3 bases and at J to 6 bases, leaving 4 bases not matched to a gene. This CDR3 comprises 13 residues. The CDR3 coding sequence is TGTGCCAGCAGCTACGACAGGGCTGATACGCAGTATTTT. This sequence encodes CASSYDRADTQYF.

V usage is TRBV6-5 and J usage is TRBJ1-2; D may be TRBD1 (5 bases). Germline CDR1 and CDR2: MNHEY and SVGAGI. The V and J ends lost 2 bases and 2 bases respectively, with 9 bases between them. The CDR3 has 14 amino acids. Here the CDR3 DNA reads TGTGCCAGCAGTTACGACAGCAAAAACTATGGCTACACCTTC. Protein product: CASSYDSKNYGYTF.

This clone was found once. The genes are TRBV6-5 and TRBJ1-5, with a tentative D call TRBD1 (6 bases). Germline CDR1 is MNHEY and CDR2 is SVGAGI. The CDR3 covers 15 residues. Trimming cost V 4 bases and J 7 bases, with 17 bases left between them. The DNA for the CDR3 is TGTGCCAGCAGTTTTCTGACAGGCACGGAGCAGCCCCAGCATTTT. Its translation is CASSFLTGTEQPQHF.

V and J are TRBV19 and TRBJ2-1, with 8 bases aligning to TRBD2. Per the germline V gene, CDR1 is LNHDA and CDR2 is SQIVND (reference sequence). V shed 7 bases and J 3 bases; nucleotides not matched to a gene: 8. The CDR3 consists of 15 residues. CDR3 protein: CASKPSGSGYNEQFF. Written as DNA, the CDR3 is TGTGCCAGTAAACCGAGCGGGAGCGGCTACAATGAGCAGTTCTTC.

This clone was seen a single time. The chain is built from TRBV12-5 and TRBJ2-7, with 7 bases that match TRBD1. CDR3 length: 14 residues. From germline, CDR1 is LGHNT and CDR2 FRNRAP. V shed 3 bases, J shed 1 base, and the junction held 3 bases outside the gene matches. The CDR3 DNA is TGTGCTAGTGGTTTATACAGGGGATCCTACGAGCAGTACTTC. The encoded protein is CASGLYRGSYEQYF.

Only one count was recorded for this clone. The J gene is TRBJ2-1, the V gene TRBV18, with TRBD2 matching over 13 bases. After removal of 5 bases from V and 6 bases from J, the junction contained 4 bases not matched to a gene. The CDR3 is 15 residues long. Germline values: CDR1 KGHSH, CDR2 LQKENI. CDR3 loop: CASSSTSGRANEQFF. CDR3 DNA sequence: TGTGCCAGCTCATCAACTAGCGGGAGGGCCAATGAGCAGTTCTTC.

The chain is built from TRBV24-1 and TRBJ2-7, with 8 bases lining up with TRBD2. J gave up 3 bases and V 5 bases, and 2 bases lay outside the gene matches. The CDR3 has 13 amino acids. The germline CDR1 and CDR2 sequences are KGHDR and SFDVKD. The CDR3 DNA follows: TGTGCCACCAGTGCCAGCGGGGGCTACGAGCAGTACTTC. It codes for CATSASGGYEQYF.

The chain combines TRBV27 with TRBJ2-3, with 10 bases that match TRBD2. The ends lost 5 bases at V and 2 bases at J; junction bases unmatched: 4. Germline V lookup: CDR1 MNHEY, CDR2 SMNVEV (reference sequence). This CDR3 comprises 15 residues. CDR3: CASSVSGRLTDTQYF. CDR3 DNA: TGTGCCAGCAGTGTTAGCGGGAGGCTCACAGATACGCAGTATTTT.

The J gene is TRBJ2-3, the V gene TRBV18; the match to TRBD2 covers 7 bases. The V and J ends lost 5 bases and 0 bases, in that order; junction bases with no gene match: 8. The CDR3 contains 16 residues. Germline CDR1 is KGHSH and CDR2 is LQKENI. The DNA for the CDR3 is TGTGCCAGCTCATCCAGGCTAGCGGAGAGCACAGATACGCAGTATTTT. Amino acids: CASSSRLAESTDTQYF.

CDR3 amino acids: CASRGFGATNEKLFF. The DNA of the CDR3 is TGTGCCAGCAGGGGATTCGGGGCAACTAATGAAAAACTGTTTTTT. The gene calls are TRBV27 and TRBJ1-4; no clear D gene. This CDR3 has 15 amino acids. Germline loops: CDR1 MNHEY, CDR2 SMNVEV (reference sequence). Trimming shortened V by 6 bases and J by 0 bases, and 11 bases separated the two germline ends.